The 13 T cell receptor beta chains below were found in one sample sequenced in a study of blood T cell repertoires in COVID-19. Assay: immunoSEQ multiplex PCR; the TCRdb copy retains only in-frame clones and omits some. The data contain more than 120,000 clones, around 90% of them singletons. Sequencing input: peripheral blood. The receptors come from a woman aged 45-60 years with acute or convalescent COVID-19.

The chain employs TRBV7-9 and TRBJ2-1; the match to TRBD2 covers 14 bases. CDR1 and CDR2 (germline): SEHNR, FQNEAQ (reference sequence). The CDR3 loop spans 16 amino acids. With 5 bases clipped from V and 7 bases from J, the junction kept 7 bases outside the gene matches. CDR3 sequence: CASSDRLAGGWNEQFF. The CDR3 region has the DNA TGTGCCAGCAGCGACCGACTAGCGGGGGGGTGGAATGAGCAGTTCTTC.

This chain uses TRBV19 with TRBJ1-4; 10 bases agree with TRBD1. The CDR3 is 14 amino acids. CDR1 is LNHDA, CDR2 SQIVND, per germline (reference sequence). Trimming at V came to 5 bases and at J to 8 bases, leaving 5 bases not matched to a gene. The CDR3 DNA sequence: TGTGCCAGTAGTGGGACAGGGGAACACGAAAAACTGTTTTTT. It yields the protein CASSGTGEHEKLFF.

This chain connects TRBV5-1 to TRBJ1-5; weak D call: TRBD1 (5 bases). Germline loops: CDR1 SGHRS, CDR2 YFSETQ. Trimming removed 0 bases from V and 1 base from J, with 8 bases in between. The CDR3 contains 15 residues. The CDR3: CASSLEGRSNQPQHF. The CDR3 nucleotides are TGCGCCAGCAGCTTGGAGGGGCGGAGCAATCAGCCCCAGCATTTT.

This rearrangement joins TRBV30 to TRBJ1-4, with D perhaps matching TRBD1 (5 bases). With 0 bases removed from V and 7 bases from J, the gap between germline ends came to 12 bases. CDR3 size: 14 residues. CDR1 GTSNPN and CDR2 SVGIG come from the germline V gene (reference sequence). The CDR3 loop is CAWSVPGGREKLFF. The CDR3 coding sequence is TGTGCCTGGAGTGTACCCGGGGGTCGTGAAAAACTGTTTTTT.

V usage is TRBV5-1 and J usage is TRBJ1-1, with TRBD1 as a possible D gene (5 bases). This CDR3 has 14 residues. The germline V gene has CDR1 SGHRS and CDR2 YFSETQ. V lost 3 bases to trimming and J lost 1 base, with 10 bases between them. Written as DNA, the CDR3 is TGCGCCAGCAGCTCCCAGCAGGGGAACACTGAAGCTTTCTTT. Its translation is CASSSQQGNTEAFF.

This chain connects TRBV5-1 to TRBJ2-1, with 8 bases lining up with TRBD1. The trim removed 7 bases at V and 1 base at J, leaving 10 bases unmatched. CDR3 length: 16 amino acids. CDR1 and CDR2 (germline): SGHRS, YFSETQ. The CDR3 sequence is CASGNGQGISYNEQFF. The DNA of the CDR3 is TGCGCCAGCGGGAACGGACAGGGCATTTCCTACAATGAGCAGTTCTTC.

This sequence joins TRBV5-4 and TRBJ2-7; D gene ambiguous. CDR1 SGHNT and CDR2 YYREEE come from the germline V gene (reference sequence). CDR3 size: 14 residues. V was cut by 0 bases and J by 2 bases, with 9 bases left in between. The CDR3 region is CASSLAGGAYEQYF. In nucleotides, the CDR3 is TGTGCCAGCAGCTTGGCCGGCGGAGCCTACGAGCAGTACTTC.

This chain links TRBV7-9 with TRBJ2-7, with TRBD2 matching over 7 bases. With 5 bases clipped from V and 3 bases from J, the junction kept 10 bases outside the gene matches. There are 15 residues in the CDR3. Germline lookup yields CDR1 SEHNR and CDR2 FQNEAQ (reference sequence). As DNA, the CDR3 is TGTGCCAGCAGCGGTAGGGCGGGAGAATACTACGAGCAGTACTTC. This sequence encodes CASSGRAGEYYEQYF.

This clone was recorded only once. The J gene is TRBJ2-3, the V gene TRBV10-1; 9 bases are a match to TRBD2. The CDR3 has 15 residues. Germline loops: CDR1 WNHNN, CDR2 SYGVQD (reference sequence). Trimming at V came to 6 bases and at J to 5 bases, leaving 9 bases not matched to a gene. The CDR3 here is CASSQGTSTVDTQYF. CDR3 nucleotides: TGCGCCAGCAGCCAGGGGACTAGCACGGTAGATACGCAGTATTTT.

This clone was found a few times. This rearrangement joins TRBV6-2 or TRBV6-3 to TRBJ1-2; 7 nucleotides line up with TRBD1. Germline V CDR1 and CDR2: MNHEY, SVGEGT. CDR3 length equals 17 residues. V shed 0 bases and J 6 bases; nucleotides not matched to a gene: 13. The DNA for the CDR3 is TGTGCCAGCAGTTACTCAGCAGCCGACAGGGAAGGAGATGGCTACACCTTC. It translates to CASSYSAADREGDGYTF.

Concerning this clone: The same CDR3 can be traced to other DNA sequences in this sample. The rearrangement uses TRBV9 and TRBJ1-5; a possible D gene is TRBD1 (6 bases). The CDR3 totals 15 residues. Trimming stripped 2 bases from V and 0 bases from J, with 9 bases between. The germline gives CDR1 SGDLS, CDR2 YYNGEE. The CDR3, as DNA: TGTGCCAGCAGCGTCTCAGGGGATAGCAATCAGCCCCAGCATTTT. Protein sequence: CASSVSGDSNQPQHF.

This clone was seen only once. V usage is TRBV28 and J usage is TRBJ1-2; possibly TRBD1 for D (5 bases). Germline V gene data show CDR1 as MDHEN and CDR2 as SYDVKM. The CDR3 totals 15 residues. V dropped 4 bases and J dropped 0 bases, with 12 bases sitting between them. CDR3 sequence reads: CASSSRQYANYGYTF. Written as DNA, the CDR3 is TGTGCCAGCAGTTCCCGACAGTACGCTAACTATGGCTACACCTTC.

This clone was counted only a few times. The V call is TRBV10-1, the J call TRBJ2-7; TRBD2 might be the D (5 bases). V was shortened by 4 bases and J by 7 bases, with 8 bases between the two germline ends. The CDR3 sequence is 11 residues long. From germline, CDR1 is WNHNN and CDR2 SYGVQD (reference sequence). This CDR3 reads CASSGTGEQYF. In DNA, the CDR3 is TGCGCCAGCAGTGGGACGGGGGAGCAGTACTTC.